The clone carrying this T cell receptor beta chain has only a few counts. Its antigen is currently unknown. MiXCR, applied by TCRdb to the RT-PCR reads, yields one record per CDR3 protein. The sample includes around 760,000 distinct CDR3 sequences, about 14% of them seen just once. CDR3 length equals 14 residues. V dropped 2 bases and J dropped 5 bases, with 13 bases sitting between them. Germline loops: CDR1 SEHNR, CDR2 FQNEAQ (reference sequence). This specimen comes from a study of response to subunit inactivated influenza vaccine. Whole-study results and caveats: Each seasonal influenza vaccination, the authors suggested, recruits few new T cells.

The rearrangement uses TRBV7-9 and TRBJ2-7, with D possibly TRBD2 on 6 matching bases. The TCR originated in a middle-aged man who received an inactivated influenza vaccine. The sample was PBMCs from blood, taken 14 days before vaccination. The DNA of the CDR3 is TGTGCCAGCAGCTTATACGGGAGTGAGGACGAGCAGTACTTC. It specifies CASSLYGSEDEQYF.